This T cell receptor (beta chain) appears in the sequencing data of a study of blood T cell repertoires in COVID-19. The overall study: Acute and convalescent COVID-19 samples came from the United States, Italy and Spain. Sources were T cells, B-cell-depleted T cells, or PBMCs; the material itself was cDNA or gDNA.

Methods used by the authors: Estimates of nucleated cell counts were drawn from the amplification of reference gene primers. Here immunoSEQ multiplex PCR was the method, and the copy in TCRdb shows in-frame clones only, minus some. V, J and clone size are taken as reported in that table, and D and trimming were inferred from the DNA itself. The table has a few hundred thousand clones, under 90% seen once. Germline lookup yields CDR1 LGHDT and CDR2 YNNKEL (reference sequence). Deletions cut 2 bases from V and 4 bases from J, with 8 bases between. The CDR3 extends over 13 amino acids. Material: peripheral blood. This receptor was identified in a man in his forties or fifties with acute or convalescent COVID-19. The chain recombines TRBV3-1 (or the pseudogene TRBV3-2) with TRBJ1-1; weak D call: TRBD1 (5 bases). DNA of the CDR3: TGTGCCAGCAGCCAATTTAGGGGCACTGAAGCTTTCTTT. This gives the protein CASSQFRGTEAFF.